This T cell receptor (beta chain) was observed in a study of blood T cell repertoires in COVID-19. Study overall: COVID-19 samples collected from the United States, Italy and Spain covered acute and convalescent phases. The cDNA or gDNA used as material had been derived from T cells, B-cell-depleted T cells, or PBMCs.

Source study methods: How many nucleated cells were present was estimated from reference gene primer amplification. Sequenced by immunoSEQ multiplex PCR; TCRdb stores in-frame clones only, minus some. The V and J calls and clone size come from that table; D and trimming were worked out from the DNA. The table shows 65,000 or so clones, with 90% occurring only once. V shed 6 bases and J 4 bases; nucleotides not matched to a gene: 7. Germline V gene data show CDR1 as MNHEY and CDR2 as SMNVEV (reference sequence). The CDR3 is made up of 16 amino acids. The sequence was collected from a man in his 60s with acute or convalescent COVID-19. The V call is TRBV27, the J call TRBJ2-1, with TRBD2 matching 12 bases. The specimen sequenced was peripheral blood. The DNA for the CDR3 is TGTGCCAGCAGCCTCAGAACTAGCGGGGGGTACAATGAGCAGTTCTTC. It encodes CASSLRTSGGYNEQFF.